The following is a T cell receptor beta chain sequence with its context. The antigen is not known. Quantitative 5'-RACE was performed with molecular barcodes, and it yielded the TCR beta libraries. A single record per CDR3 protein comes from TCRdb applying MiXCR to the 5' RACE reads. The sample lists almost 250,000 distinct CDR3 sequences, roughly 32% occurring once. The CDR3 has 13 amino acids. Between the trimmed V and J ends, which lost 2 bases and 1 base, there was a span of 5 bases. Germline loops: CDR1 MNHNS, CDR2 SASEGT. The data are from a study of CD8 T cells in ankylosing spondylitis. General study results and limits: Reactive arthritis synovial fluid and blood were previously reported to contain some motif variants. Disease-linked clones reportedly concentrated significantly in matched ankylosing spondylitis synovial fluid.

The V and J genes are TRBV6-1 and TRBJ2-5; D gene unclear. The specimen sequenced was blood, either unsorted or a sorted T cell fraction (not recorded which). The sequence derives from a male donor with ankylosing spondylitis or in good health (not recorded which). CDR3 sequence reads: CASSEMGQETQYF. The CDR3, as DNA: TGTGCCAGCAGTGAAATGGGCCAAGAGACCCAGTACTTC.